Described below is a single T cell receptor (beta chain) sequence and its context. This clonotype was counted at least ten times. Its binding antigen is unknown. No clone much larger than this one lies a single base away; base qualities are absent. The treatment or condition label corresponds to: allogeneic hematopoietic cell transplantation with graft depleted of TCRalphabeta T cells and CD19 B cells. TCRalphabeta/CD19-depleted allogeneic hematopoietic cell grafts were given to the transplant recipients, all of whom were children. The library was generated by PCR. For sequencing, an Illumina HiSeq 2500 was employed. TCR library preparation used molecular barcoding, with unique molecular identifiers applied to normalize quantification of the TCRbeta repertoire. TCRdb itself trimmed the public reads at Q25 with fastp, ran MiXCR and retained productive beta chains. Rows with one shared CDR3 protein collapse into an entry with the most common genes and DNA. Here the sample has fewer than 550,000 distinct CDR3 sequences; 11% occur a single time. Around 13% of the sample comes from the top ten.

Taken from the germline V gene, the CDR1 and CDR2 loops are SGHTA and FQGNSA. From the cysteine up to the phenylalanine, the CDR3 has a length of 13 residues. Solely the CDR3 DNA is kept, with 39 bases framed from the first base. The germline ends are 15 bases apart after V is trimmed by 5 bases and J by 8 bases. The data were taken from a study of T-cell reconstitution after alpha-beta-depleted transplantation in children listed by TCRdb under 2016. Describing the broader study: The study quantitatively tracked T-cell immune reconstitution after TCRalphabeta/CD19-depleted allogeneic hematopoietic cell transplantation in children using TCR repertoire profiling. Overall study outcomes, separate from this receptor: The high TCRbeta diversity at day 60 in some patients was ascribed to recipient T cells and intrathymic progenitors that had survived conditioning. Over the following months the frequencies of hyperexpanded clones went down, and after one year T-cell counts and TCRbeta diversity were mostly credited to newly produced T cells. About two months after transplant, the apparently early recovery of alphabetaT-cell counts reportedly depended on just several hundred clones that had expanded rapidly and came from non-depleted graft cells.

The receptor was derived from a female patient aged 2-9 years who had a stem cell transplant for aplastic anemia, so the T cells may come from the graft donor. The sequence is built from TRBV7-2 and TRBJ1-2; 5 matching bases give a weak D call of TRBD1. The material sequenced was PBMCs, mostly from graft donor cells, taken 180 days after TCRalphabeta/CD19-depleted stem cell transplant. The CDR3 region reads CASSPWGGEGYTF. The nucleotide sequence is TGTGCCAGCAGCCCCTGGGGGGGGGAAGGCTACACCTTC. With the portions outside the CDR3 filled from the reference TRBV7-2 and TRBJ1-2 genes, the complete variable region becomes GAGVSQSPSNKVTEKGKDVELRCDPISGHTALYWYRQSLGQGLEFLIYFQGNSAPDKSGLPSDRFSAERTGGSVSTLTIQRTQQEDSAVYLCASSPWGGEGYTFGSGTRLTVV.